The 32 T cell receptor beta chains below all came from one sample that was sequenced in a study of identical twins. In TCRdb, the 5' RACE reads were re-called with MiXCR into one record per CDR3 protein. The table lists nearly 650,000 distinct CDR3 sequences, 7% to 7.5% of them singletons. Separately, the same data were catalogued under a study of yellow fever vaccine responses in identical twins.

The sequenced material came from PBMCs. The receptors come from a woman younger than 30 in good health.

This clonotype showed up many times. Written as DNA, the CDR3 is TGCGCCAGCAGCCAAGTCCCGGGTAACACCGGGGAGCTGTTTTTT. Residues: CASSQVPGNTGELFF. This chain uses TRBV4-1 with TRBJ2-2; D call uncertain. The germline gives CDR1 MGHRA, CDR2 YSYEKL. The CDR3 has 15 residues. Trimming stripped 1 base from V and 2 bases from J, with 8 bases between.

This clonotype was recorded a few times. This chain's CDR3 is CATSKGQGSPEAFF. The DNA of the CDR3 is TGTGCCACCAGCAAGGGACAGGGTAGCCCTGAAGCTTTCTTT. V gene TRBV15 combines with J gene TRBJ1-1, with 9 positions matching TRBD1. The germline CDR1 and CDR2 sequences are LNHNV and YYDKDF (reference sequence). This CDR3 comprises 14 residues. V lost 4 bases and J lost 6; bases outside the gene matches: 6.

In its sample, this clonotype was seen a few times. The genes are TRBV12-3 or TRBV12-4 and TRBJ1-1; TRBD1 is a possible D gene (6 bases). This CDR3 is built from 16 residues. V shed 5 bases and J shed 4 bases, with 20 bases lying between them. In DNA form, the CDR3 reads TGTGCCAGCAGTCCCCGTGGGGGGGGCCAGACCACTGAAGCTTTCTTT. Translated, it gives CASSPRGGGQTTEAFF.

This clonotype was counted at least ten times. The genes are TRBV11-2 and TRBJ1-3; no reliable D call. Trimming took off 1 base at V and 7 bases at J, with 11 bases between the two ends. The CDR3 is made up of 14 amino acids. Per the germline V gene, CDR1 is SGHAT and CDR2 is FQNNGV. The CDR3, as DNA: TGTGCCAGCAGCTTAGCGGAATTTCTGAACACCATATATTTT. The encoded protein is CASSLAEFLNTIYF.

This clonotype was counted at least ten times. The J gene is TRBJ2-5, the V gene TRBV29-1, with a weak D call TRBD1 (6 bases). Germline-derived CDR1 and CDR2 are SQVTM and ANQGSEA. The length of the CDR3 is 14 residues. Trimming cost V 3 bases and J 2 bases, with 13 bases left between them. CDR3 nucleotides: TGCAGCGTTGAGCGTCAGGGGTTTCAAGAGACCCAGTACTTC. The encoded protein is CSVERQGFQETQYF.

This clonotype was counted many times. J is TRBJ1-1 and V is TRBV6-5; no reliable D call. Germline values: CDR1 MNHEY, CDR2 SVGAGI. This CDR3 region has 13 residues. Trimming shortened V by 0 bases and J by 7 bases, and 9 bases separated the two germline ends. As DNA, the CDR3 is TGTGCCAGCAGTTACTCGCGGAGGGATGAAGCTTTCTTT. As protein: CASSYSRRDEAFF.

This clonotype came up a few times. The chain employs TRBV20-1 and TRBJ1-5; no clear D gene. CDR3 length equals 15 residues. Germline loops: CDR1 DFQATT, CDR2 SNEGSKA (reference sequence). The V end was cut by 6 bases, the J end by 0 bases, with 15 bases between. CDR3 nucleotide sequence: TGCAGTGCCCGCCTTCGGACGGATAGCAATCAGCCCCAGCATTTT. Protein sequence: CSARLRTDSNQPQHF.

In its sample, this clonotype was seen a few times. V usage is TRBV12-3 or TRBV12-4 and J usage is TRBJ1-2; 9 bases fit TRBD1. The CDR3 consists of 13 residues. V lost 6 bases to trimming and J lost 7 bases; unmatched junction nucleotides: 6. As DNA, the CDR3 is TGTGCCAGCAGACCAACAGGGGGCCTTGGCTACACCTTC. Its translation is CASRPTGGLGYTF.

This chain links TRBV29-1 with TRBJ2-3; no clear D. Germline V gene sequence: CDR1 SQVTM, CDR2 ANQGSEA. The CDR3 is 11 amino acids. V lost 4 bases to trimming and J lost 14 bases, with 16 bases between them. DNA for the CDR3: TGCAGCGTTGTAGGCGAAACCCGGAGGTATTTT. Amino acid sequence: CSVVGETRRYF.

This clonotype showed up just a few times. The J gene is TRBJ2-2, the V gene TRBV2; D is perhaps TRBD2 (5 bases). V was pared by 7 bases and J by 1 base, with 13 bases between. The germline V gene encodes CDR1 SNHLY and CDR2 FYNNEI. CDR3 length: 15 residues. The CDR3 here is CASKVSVQNTGELFF. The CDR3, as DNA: TGTGCCAGCAAAGTTAGCGTACAGAACACCGGGGAGCTGTTTTTT.

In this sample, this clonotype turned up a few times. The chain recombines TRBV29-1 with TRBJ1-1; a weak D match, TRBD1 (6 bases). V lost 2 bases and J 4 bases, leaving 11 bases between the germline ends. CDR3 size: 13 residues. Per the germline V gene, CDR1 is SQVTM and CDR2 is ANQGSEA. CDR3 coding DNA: TGCAGCGTTGAATCAGGGGTAATCACTGAAGCTTTCTTT. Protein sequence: CSVESGVITEAFF.

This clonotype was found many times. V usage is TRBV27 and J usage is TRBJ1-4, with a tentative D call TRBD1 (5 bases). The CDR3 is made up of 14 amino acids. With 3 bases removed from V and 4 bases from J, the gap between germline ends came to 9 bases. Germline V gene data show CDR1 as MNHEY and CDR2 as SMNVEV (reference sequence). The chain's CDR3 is CASSFQGDNEKLFF. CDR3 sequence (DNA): TGTGCCAGCAGTTTCCAGGGAGATAATGAAAAACTGTTTTTT.

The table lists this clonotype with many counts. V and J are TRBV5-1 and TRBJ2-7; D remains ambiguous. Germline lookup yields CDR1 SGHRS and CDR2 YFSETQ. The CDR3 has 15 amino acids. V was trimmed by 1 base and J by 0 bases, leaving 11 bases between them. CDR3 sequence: CASSLFVKSSYEQYF. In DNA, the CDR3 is TGCGCCAGCAGCTTGTTCGTGAAAAGCTCCTACGAGCAGTACTTC.

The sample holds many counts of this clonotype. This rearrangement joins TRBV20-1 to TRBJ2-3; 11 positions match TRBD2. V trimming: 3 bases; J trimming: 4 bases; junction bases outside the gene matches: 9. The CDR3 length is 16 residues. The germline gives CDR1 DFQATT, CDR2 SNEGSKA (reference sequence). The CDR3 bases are TGCAGTGCTAGTGCGCTAGCGGGAGGATCCGCAGATACGCAGTATTTT. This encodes CSASALAGGSADTQYF.

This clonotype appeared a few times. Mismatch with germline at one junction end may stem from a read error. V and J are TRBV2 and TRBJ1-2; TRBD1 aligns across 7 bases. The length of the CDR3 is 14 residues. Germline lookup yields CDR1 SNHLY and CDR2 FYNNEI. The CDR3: CASRESGQFYGYTF. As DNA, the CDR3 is TGTGCCAGCCGTGAGTCGGGACAGTTCTATGGCTACACCTTC.

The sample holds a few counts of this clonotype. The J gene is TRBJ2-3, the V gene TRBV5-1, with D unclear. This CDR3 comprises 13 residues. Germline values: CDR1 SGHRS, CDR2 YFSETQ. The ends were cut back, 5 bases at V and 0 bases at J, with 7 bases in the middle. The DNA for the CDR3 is TGCGCCAGCAGGACCGCTAGCACAGATACGCAGTATTTT. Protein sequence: CASRTASTDTQYF.

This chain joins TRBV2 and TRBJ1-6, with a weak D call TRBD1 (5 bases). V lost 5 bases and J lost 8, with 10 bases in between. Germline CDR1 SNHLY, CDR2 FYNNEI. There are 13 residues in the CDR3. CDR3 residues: CASSSRVDSPLHF. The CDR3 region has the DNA TGTGCCAGCAGTTCCAGGGTTGATTCACCCCTCCACTTT.

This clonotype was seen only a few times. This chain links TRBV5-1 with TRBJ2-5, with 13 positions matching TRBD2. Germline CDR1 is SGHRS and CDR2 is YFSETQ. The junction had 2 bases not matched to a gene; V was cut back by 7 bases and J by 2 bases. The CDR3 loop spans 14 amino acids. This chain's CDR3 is CASGTSGAQETQYF. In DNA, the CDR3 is TGCGCCAGCGGGACTAGCGGGGCACAAGAGACCCAGTACTTC. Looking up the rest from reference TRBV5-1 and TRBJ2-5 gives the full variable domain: KAGVTQTPRYLIKTRGQQVTLSCSPISGHRSVSWYQQTPGQGLQFLFEYFSETQRNKGNFPGRFSGRQFSNSRSEMNVSTLELGDSALYLCASGTSGAQETQYFGPGTRLLVL.

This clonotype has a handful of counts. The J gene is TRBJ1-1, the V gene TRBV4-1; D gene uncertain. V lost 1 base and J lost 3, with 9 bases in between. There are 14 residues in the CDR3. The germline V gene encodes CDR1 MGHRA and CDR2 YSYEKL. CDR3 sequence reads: CASSQADLDTEAFF. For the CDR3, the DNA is TGCGCCAGCAGCCAAGCTGACCTGGACACTGAAGCTTTCTTT.

This CDR3 is CASMLGLFNEQFF. The DNA for the CDR3 is TGTGCCAGCATGTTGGGGTTGTTCAATGAGCAGTTCTTC. V is TRBV12-3 or TRBV12-4 and J is TRBJ2-1; no definite D call. V shed 7 bases and J shed 6 bases, with 13 bases lying between them. This CDR3 is built from 13 residues.

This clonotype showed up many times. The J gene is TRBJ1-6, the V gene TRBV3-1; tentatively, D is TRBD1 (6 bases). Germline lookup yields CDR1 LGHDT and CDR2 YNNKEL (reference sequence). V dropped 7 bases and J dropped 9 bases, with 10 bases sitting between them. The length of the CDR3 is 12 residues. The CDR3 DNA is TGTGCCAGCACACAGGGCTTTTCACCCCTCCACTTT. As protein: CASTQGFSPLHF.

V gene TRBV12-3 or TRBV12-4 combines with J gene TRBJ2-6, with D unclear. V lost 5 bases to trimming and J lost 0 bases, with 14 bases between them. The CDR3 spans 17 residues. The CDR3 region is CASSKGPLPSGANVLTF. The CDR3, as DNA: TGTGCCAGCAGTAAGGGCCCACTCCCCTCTGGGGCCAACGTCCTGACTTTC.

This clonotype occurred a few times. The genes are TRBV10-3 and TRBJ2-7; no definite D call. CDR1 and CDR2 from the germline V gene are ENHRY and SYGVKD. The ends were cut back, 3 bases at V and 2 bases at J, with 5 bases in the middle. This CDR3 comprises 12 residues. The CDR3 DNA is TGTGCCATCAGTGATAGGGCCTACGAGCAGTACTTC. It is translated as CAISDRAYEQYF.

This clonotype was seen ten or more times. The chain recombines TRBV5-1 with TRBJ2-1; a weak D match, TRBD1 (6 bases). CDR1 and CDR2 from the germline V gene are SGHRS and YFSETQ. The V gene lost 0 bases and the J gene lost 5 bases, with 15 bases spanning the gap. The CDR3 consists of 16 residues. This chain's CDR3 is CASSLVLGARDNEQFF. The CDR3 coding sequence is TGCGCCAGCAGCTTGGTTTTGGGGGCGCGGGACAATGAGCAGTTCTTC. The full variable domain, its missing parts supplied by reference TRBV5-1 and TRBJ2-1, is KAGVTQTPRYLIKTRGQQVTLSCSPISGHRSVSWYQQTPGQGLQFLFEYFSETQRNKGNFPGRFSGRQFSNSRSEMNVSTLELGDSALYLCASSLVLGARDNEQFFGPGTRLTVL.

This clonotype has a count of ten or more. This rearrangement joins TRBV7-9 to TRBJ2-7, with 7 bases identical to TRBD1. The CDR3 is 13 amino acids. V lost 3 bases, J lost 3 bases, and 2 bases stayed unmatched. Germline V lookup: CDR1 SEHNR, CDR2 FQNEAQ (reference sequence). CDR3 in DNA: TGTGCCAGCAGCTTGGGACAGTACTACGAGCAGTACTTC. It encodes CASSLGQYYEQYF.

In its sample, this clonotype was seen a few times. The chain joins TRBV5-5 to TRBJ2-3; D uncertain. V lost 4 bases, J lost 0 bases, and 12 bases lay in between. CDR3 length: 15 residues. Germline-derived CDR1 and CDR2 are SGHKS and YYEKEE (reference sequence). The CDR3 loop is CASSPPVGSTDTQYF. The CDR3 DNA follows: TGTGCCAGCAGCCCCCCAGTGGGTAGCACAGATACGCAGTATTTT. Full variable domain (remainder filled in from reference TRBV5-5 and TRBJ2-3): DAGVTQSPTHLIKTRGQQVTLRCSPISGHKSVSWYQQVLGQGPQFIFQYYEKEERGRGNFPDRFSARQFPNYSSELNVNALLLGDSALYLCASSPPVGSTDTQYFGPGTRLTVL.

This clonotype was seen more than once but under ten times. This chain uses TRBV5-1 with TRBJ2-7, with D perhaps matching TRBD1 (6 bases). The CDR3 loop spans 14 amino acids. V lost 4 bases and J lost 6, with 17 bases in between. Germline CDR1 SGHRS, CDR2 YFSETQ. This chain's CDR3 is CASSGETFRGEQYF. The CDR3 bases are TGCGCCAGCAGCGGGGAGACGTTCAGGGGCGAGCAGTACTTC.

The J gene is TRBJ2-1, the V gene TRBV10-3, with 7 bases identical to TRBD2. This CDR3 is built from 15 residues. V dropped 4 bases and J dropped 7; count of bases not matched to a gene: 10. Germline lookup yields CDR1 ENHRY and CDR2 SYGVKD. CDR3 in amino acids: CAISASGMDRNEQFF. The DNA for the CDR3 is TGTGCCATCAGTGCCAGCGGGATGGACCGAAATGAGCAGTTCTTC.

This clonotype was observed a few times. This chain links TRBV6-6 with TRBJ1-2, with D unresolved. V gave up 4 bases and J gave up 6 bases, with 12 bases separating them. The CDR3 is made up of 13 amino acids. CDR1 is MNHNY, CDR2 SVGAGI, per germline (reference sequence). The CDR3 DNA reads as TGTGCCAGCAGTTCCTGGTCAGCCCATGGCTACACCTTC. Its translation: CASSSWSAHGYTF.

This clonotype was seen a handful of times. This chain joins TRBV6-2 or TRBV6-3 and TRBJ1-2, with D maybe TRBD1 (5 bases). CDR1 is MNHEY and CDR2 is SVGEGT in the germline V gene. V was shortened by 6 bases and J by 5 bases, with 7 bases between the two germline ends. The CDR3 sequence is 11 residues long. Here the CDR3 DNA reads TGTGCCAGCAGCAGACAGTATGGCTACACCTTC. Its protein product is CASSRQYGYTF.

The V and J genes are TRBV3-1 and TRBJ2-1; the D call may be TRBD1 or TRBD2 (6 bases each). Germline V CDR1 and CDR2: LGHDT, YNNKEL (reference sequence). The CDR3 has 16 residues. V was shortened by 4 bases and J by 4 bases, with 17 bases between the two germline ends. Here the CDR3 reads CASSPLGGKGYNEQFF. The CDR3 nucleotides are TGTGCCAGCAGCCCACTAGGGGGGAAGGGATACAATGAGCAGTTCTTC.

CDR3 DNA: TGTGCCAGCAGCCCCCGTAGCGGGGCGGGCACCGGGGAGCTGTTTTTT. Translating it yields CASSPRSGAGTGELFF. V gene TRBV7-9 combines with J gene TRBJ2-2, with 8 bases lining up with TRBD2. The CDR3 runs 16 residues. Trimming took 5 bases from V and 4 from J; bases not matched to a gene: 9. The germline V gene encodes CDR1 SEHNR and CDR2 FQNEAQ (reference sequence).